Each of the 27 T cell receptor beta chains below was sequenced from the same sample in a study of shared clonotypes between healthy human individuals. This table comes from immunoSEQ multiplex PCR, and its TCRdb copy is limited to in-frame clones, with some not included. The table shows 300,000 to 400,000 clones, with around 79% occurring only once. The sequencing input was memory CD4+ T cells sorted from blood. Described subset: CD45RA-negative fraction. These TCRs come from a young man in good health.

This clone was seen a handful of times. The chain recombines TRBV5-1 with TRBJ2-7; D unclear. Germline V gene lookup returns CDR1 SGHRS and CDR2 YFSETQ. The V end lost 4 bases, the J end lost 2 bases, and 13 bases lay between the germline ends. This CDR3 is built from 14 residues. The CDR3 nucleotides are TGCGCCAGCAGCCGTGACGCAGTCCCCTACGAGCAGTACTTC. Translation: CASSRDAVPYEQYF.

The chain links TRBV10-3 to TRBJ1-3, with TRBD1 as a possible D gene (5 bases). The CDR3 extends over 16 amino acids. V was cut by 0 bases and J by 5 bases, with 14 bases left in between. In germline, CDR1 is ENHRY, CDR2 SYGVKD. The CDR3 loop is CAISESVQGVRNTIYF. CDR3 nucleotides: TGTGCCATCAGTGAGTCAGTCCAGGGTGTCCGAAACACCATATATTTT.

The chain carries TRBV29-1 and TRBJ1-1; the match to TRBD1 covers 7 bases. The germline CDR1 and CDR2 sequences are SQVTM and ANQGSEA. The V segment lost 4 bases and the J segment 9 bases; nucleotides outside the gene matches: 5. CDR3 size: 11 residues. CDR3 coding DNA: TGCAGCGTTGGATTGGGACAGAAAGCTTTCTTT. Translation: CSVGLGQKAFF.

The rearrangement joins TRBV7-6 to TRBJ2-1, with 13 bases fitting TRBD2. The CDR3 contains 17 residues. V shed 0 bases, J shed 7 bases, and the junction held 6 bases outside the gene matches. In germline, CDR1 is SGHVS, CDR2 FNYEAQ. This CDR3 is CASSLAVGLAGVNEQFF. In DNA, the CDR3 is TGTGCCAGCAGCTTAGCGGTAGGACTAGCGGGAGTTAATGAGCAGTTCTTC.

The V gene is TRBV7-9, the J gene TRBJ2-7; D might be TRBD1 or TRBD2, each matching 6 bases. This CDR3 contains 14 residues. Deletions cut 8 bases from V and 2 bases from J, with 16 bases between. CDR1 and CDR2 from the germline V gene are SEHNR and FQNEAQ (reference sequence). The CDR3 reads CASARGGNTYEQYF. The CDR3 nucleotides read TGTGCCAGCGCCAGGGGCGGGAATACCTACGAGCAGTACTTC.

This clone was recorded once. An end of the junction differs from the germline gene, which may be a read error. CDR3 DNA: TGTGCCAGCGGTTATCAGGCAACGGTCACAGATACGCAGTATTTT. Translating gives CASGYQATVTDTQYF. This chain links TRBV6-5 with TRBJ2-3; D remains unclear. The CDR3 covers 15 residues. CDR1 and CDR2 (germline): MNHEY, SVGAGI.

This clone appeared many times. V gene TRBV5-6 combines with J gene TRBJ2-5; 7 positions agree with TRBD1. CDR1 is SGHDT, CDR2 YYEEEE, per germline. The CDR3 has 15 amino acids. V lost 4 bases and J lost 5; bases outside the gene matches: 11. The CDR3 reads CASSRDDRVRETQYF. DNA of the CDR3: TGTGCCAGCAGCCGGGACGACAGGGTTCGGGAGACCCAGTACTTC.

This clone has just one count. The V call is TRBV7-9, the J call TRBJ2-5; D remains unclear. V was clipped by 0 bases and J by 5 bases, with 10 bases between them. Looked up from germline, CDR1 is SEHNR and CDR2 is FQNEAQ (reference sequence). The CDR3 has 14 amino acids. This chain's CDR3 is CASSLATVHETQYF. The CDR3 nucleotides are TGTGCCAGCAGCTTAGCGACGGTCCATGAGACCCAGTACTTC.

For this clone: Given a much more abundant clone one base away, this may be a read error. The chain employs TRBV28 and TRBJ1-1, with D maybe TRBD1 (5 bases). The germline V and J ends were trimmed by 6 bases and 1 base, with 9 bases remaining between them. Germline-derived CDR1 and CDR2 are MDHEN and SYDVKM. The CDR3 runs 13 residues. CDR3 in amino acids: CASSSDRNTEAFF. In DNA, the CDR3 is TGTGCCAGCAGCTCCGACAGGAACACTGAAGCTTTCTTT.

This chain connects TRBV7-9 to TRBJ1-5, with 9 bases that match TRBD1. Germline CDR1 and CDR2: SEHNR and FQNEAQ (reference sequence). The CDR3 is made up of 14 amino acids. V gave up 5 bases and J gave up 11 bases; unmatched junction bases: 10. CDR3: CASSPLGQGPAQHF. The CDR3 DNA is TGTGCCAGCAGCCCTCTTGGACAGGGGCCAGCCCAGCATTTT.

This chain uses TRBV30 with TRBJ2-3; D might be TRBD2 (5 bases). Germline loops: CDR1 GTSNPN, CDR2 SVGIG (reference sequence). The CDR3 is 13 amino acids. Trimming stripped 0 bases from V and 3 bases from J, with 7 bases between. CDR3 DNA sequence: TGTGCCTGGAGTGTAGAGCGGACAGATACGCAGTATTTT. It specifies CAWSVERTDTQYF.

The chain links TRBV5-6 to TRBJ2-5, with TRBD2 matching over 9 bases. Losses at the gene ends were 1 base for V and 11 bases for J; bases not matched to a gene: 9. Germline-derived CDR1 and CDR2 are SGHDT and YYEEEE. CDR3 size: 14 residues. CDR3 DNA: TGTGCCAGCAGCTTGTGGGCTAGCGGGAACAAGCAGTACTTC. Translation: CASSLWASGNKQYF. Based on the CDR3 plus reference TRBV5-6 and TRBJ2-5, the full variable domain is DAGVTQSPTHLIKTRGQQVTLRCSPKSGHDTVSWYQQALGQGPQFIFQYYEEEERQRGNFPDRFSGHQFPNYSSELNVNALLLGDSALYLCASSLWASGNKQYFGPGTRLLVL.

DNA of the CDR3: TGCGCCAGCAGCTATTATTTACTAGCGGGAGGGGGGAATGAGCAGTTCTTC. Translating it yields CASSYYLLAGGGNEQFF. The chain joins TRBV5-1 to TRBJ2-1, with TRBD2 identical over 13 bases. The trim removed 3 bases at V and 7 bases at J, leaving 10 bases unmatched. Germline V CDR1 and CDR2: SGHRS, YFSETQ. The CDR3 consists of 17 residues.

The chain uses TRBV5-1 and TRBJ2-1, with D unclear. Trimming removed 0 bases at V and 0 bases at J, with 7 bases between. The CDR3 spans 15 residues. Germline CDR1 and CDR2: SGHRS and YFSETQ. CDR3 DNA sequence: TGCGCCAGCAGCTTGGATGGGTTCTCCTACAATGAGCAGTTCTTC. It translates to CASSLDGFSYNEQFF. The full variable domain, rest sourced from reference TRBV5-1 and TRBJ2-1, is KAGVTQTPRYLIKTRGQQVTLSCSPISGHRSVSWYQQTPGQGLQFLFEYFSETQRNKGNFPGRFSGRQFSNSRSEMNVSTLELGDSALYLCASSLDGFSYNEQFFGPGTRLTVL.

The CDR3 region has the DNA TGTGCCAGCTCACCGGGACGGGGACAGGGGGCCGACGAGCAGTACTTC. Encoded protein: CASSPGRGQGADEQYF. The gene calls are TRBV18 and TRBJ2-7; 12 positions agree with TRBD1. V lost 3 bases, J lost 5 bases, and 8 bases stayed unmatched. Germline V lookup: CDR1 KGHSH, CDR2 LQKENI. The CDR3 has 16 amino acids.

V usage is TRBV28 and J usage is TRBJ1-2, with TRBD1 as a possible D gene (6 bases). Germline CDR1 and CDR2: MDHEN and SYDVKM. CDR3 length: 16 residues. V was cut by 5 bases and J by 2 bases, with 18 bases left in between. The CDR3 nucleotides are TGTGCCAGCAGTGGGGGCGGCGCGGGAGGGAACTATGGCTACACCTTC. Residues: CASSGGGAGGNYGYTF.

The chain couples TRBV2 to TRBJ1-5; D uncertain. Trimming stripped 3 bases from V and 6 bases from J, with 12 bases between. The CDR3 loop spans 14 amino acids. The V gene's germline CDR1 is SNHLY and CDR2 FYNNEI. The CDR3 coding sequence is TGTGCCAGCAGTGATCGGGTGGGTTCTCAGCCCCAGCATTTT. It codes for CASSDRVGSQPQHF.

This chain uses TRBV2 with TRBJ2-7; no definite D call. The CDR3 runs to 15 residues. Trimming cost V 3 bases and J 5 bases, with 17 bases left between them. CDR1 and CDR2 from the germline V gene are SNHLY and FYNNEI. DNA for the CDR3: TGTGCCAGCAGTGAGGTAGCCAGACCCCCCGACGAGCAGTACTTC. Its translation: CASSEVARPPDEQYF.

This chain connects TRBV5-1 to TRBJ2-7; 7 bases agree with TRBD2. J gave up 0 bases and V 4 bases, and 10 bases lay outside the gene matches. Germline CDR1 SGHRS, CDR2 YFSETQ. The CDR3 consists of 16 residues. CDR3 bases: TGCGCCAGCAGCCTCAGACTAGCCGAGAGCTCCTACGAGCAGTACTTC. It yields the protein CASSLRLAESSYEQYF.

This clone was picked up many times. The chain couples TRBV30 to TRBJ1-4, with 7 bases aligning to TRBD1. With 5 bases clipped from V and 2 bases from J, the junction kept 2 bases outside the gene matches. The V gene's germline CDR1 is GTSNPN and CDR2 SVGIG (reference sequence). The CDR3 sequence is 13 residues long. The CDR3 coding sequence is TGTGCCTGGGCGACAGGGACTAATGAAAAACTGTTTTTT. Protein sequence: CAWATGTNEKLFF.

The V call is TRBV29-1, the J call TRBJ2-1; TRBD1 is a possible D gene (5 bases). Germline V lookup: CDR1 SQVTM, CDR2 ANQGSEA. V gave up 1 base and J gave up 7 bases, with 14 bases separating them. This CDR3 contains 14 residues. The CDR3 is CSVEVQRQGNEQFF. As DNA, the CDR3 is TGCAGCGTTGAAGTTCAACGGCAGGGTAATGAGCAGTTCTTC.

CDR3 DNA: TGTGCCAGCACCAAAGAGCGGGGAGGCTACGAGCAGTACTTC. Residues: CASTKERGGYEQYF. This chain connects TRBV2 to TRBJ2-7; 7 bases are a match to TRBD2. CDR1 and CDR2 from the germline V gene are SNHLY and FYNNEI. This CDR3 contains 14 residues. V dropped 7 bases and J dropped 3; count of bases not matched to a gene: 9. Full variable domain (remainder filled in from reference TRBV2 and TRBJ2-7): EPEVTQTPSHQVTQMGQEVILRCVPISNHLYFYWYRQILGQKVEFLVSFYNNEISEKSEIFDDQFSVERPDGSNFTLKIRSTKLEDSAMYFCASTKERGGYEQYFGPGTRLTVT.

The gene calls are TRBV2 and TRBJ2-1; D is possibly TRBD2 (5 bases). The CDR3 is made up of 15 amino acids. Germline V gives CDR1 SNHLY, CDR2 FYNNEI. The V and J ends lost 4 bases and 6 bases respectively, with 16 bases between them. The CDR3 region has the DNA TGTGCCAGCAGTGCAGTGCAACTGAGGGCCAATGAGCAGTTCTTC. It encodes CASSAVQLRANEQFF.

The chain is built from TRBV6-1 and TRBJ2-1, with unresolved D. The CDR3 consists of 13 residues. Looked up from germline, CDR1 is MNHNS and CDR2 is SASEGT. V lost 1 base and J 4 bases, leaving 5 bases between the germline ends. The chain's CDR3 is CASSEDRYNEQFF. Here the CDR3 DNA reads TGTGCCAGCAGTGAAGACAGATACAATGAGCAGTTCTTC.

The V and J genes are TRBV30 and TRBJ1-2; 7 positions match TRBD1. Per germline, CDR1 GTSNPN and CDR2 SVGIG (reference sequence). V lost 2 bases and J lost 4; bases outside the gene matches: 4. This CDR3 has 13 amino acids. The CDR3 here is CAWSRGDSYGYTF. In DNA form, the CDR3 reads TGTGCCTGGAGTCGTGGGGACAGCTATGGCTACACCTTC.

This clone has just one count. CDR3: CASKERARSAGSYEQYF. CDR3 in DNA: TGTGCCAGCAAAGAGAGGGCCCGATCTGCGGGCTCCTACGAGCAGTACTTC. The chain couples TRBV28 to TRBJ2-7, with a weak D call TRBD2 (5 bases). The CDR3 contains 17 residues. Germline assignment: CDR1 MDHEN and CDR2 SYDVKM. V gave up 7 bases and J gave up 0 bases, with 22 bases separating them.

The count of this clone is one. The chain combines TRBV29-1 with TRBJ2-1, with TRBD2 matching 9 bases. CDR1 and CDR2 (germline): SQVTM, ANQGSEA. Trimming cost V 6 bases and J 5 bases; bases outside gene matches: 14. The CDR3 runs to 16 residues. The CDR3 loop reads CSVGDRWLAGNNEQFF. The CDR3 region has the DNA TGCAGCGTAGGCGACCGGTGGCTAGCGGGAAACAATGAGCAGTTCTTC.